This TCR beta chain derives from a study of OX40 agonist ivuxolimab in advanced cancers. Study details: Earlier anti-PD-1, anti-PD-L1 or anti-CTLA-4 therapy was permitted; 30% to 50% had received some.

Here immunoSEQ multiplex PCR was the method, and the copy in TCRdb shows in-frame clones only, minus some. The repertoire holds 55,000 to 80,000 clones, about nine tenths seen once, with about 1.3% in the top ten. Germline CDR1 KGHSH, CDR2 LQKENI. There are 12 residues in the CDR3. Trimming took off 5 bases at V and 3 bases at J, with 6 bases between the two ends. This chain connects TRBV18 to TRBJ2-3; D unclear. Sample: CD4+ or CD8+ T cells sorted from blood, taken in a trial of the OX40 agonist ivuxolimab. The source is an adult with an advanced solid tumor such as melanoma, head and neck, liver or kidney cancer. The chain's CDR3 is CASSEETDTQYF. The CDR3 DNA reads TGTGCCAGCTCAGAGGAGACAGATACGCAGTATTTT.